The next 8 T cell receptor beta chains were all read from a single sample in a study of T cells in Graves' hyperthyroidism and ophthalmopathy (dated by TCRdb to about 2019). The library was made by multiplex PCR. TCRdb records Illumina HiSeq 2000 as the sequencer. The TCR beta CDR3 regions were amplified from RNA transcripts. A first-round RT-PCR of the TCR CDR3 used the HTBI primer set with the Qiagen OneStep RT-PCR kit. TCRdb trimmed the raw reads at Q25, called clones with MiXCR and kept productive beta chains. Rows merge per CDR3 protein into single entries with the most common DNA and genes. The table for this sample lists about 350,000 distinct CDR3 sequences; 15% to 20% of them were counted only once. The ten most abundant clones make up roughly a sixth of the sample. Sequenced sample: blood. These receptors were obtained from a woman in her thirties or forties with Graves' ophthalmopathy.

This clonotype was observed at least ten times. The chain carries TRBV6-5 and TRBJ2-7; D is perhaps TRBD2 (5 bases). Germline CDR1 reads MNHEY; CDR2 reads SVGAGI. Between the trimmed V and J ends, which lost 5 bases and 0 bases, there was a span of 11 bases. The CDR3 consists of 14 residues. The CDR3 here is CASSSGRSSYEQYF. The CDR3 DNA reads TGTGCCAGCAGTAGCGGCAGGTCCTCCTACGAGCAGTACTTC.

V is TRBV27 and J is TRBJ2-7; 7 positions match TRBD1. Germline V gene sequence: CDR1 MNHEY, CDR2 SMNVEV (reference sequence). The CDR3 is 14 amino acids. V shed 1 base and J 4 bases; nucleotides not matched to a gene: 4. Here the CDR3 DNA reads TGTGCCAGCAGTTTATTAGGGGGCGGGTACGAGCAGTACTTC. Amino acid sequence: CASSLLGGGYEQYF.

Of note for this clonotype: No DNA is shown, since the ends of the CDR3 on it are uncertain; the CDR3 is the one TCRdb lists. This sequence joins TRBV28 and TRBJ2-2. Germline CDR1 and CDR2: MDHEN and SYDVKM. The CDR3 contains 15 residues when both ends are counted. The CDR3 spells CASSFSPEVPGSCFF.

This clonotype was seen more than once but under ten times. Relative to the germline gene, one junction end is altered; a read error may explain this. The chain is built from TRBV7-7 and TRBJ2-7; D perhaps matches TRBD2 (5 bases). The CDR3 loop spans 13 amino acids. Germline V lookup: CDR1 SSHAT, CDR2 FNYEAQ (reference sequence). Here the CDR3 DNA reads TGTGCTAGCAGCTTGGAGGTAAACTACGAGCAGTACTTC. As protein: CASSLEVNYEQYF. The full variable domain, rest sourced from reference TRBV7-7 and TRBJ2-7, is GAGVSQSPRYKVTKRGQDVTLRCDPISSHATLYWYQQALGQGPEFLTYFNYEAQPDKSGLPSDRFSAERPEGSISTLTIQRTEQRDSAMYRCASSLEVNYEQYFGPGTRLTVT.

This clonotype was seen many times. V and J are TRBV20-1 and TRBJ2-7; D is unclear. Germline CDR1 reads DFQATT; CDR2 reads SNEGSKA (reference sequence). The CDR3 contains 14 residues. V was trimmed by 0 bases and J by 4 bases, leaving 13 bases between them. This chain's CDR3 is CSARDLGVAYEQYF. The CDR3 bases are TGCAGTGCTAGAGATCTGGGTGTCGCATACGAGCAGTACTTC.

This clonotype occurred many times. The rearrangement links TRBV29-1 to TRBJ2-7; 7 bases are a match to TRBD1. This CDR3 contains 13 residues. Looked up from germline, CDR1 is SQVTM and CDR2 is ANQGSEA. V shed 8 bases, J shed 1 base, and the junction held 8 bases outside the gene matches. CDR3 region: CSFRDSLSYEQYF. The CDR3 region has the DNA TGCAGCTTCCGGGACAGTCTTTCCTACGAGCAGTACTTC.

This clonotype has at least ten counts. The rearrangement links TRBV27 to TRBJ2-7; 8 bases fit TRBD2. J gave up 2 bases and V 5 bases, and 5 bases lay outside the gene matches. Germline loops: CDR1 MNHEY, CDR2 SMNVEV (reference sequence). CDR3 length: 14 amino acids. CDR3 in DNA: TGTGCCAGCAGTCCGCGACTAGCGACCTACGAGCAGTACTTC. It translates to CASSPRLATYEQYF.

This clonotype was detected many times. V is TRBV6-5 and J is TRBJ1-1; the D gene is possibly TRBD1 (6 bases). V was clipped by 6 bases and J by 4 bases, with 15 bases between them. The CDR3 is 14 amino acids. CDR1 MNHEY and CDR2 SVGAGI come from the germline V gene. The CDR3 sequence is CASRSNNRVTEAFF. In DNA, the CDR3 is TGTGCCAGCAGGTCAAACAACAGGGTCACTGAAGCTTTCTTT.